These T cell receptor beta chains were read from a single sample in a study of metastatic and nonmetastatic thyroid tumors. From the PCR reads, TCRdb re-called clones with MiXCR. The profile shows roughly 81,000 clones, over 8.5% of them singletons. The material sequenced was blood. Source of these receptors: a female donor with papillary thyroid cancer or a benign thyroid nodule (not recorded which). Some clones in this sample may be carry-over from other donors' samples. The conserved cysteine and the conserved F or W are not part of the CDR3 here.

>TRBJ1-1|TRBV9
ASSVDPGRNTEAF
>TRBJ2-3|TRBV6-1
ASSHEITDTQY
>TRBJ2-1|TRBV9
ASSAPRGNEQF
>TRBJ2-7|TRBV28
ASNSGQQYEQY
>TRBJ2-1|TRBV6-4
ASSGSSSYNEQF
>TRBJ1-2|TRBV12-3/TRBV12-4
ASSPRQDYGYT
>TRBJ2-7|TRBV30
AWSDANPKQGVRGEQY
>TRBJ2-7|TRBV19
ASRPGQGAQEQY
>TRBJ2-3|TRBV11-2
ASSLVVRGLDTQY
>TRBJ2-2|TRBV24-1
ATSDFRQPGELF
>TRBJ2-7|TRBV9
ASSEGDRVFFGQY
>TRBJ1-1|TRBV18
ASSPLQGEAF
>TRBJ1-3|TRBV6-1
ASSDGGGGNTIY
>TRBJ2-2|TRBV28
ASSFRGNTGELF
>TRBJ1-5|TRBV30
AWSADRLNQPQH
>TRBJ2-5|TRBV12-3/TRBV12-4
ASTSGNQETQY
>TRBJ2-7|TRBV7-9
ASSFGGGDEQY
>TRBJ2-5|TRBV11-2
ASSLAWRGGRETQY
>TRBJ2-1|TRBV2
ASSRAGGYTNEQF
>TRBJ2-1|TRBV20-1
SARGLAGINEQF